This TCR beta chain was retrieved from a study of T cell responses to AZD1222 COVID-19 vaccine. About the research overall: Samples with a second dose at about 4 or about 12 weeks were pooled together.

This CDR3 has 17 amino acids. V lost 3 bases to trimming and J lost 2 bases, with 16 bases between them. Looked up from germline, CDR1 is LNHDA and CDR2 is SQIVND (reference sequence). Sequenced by immunoSEQ multiplex PCR; TCRdb stores in-frame clones only, minus some. Here the sample spans under 200,000 clones, 88% being singletons. Findings and caveats of the study: Of spike-specific TCRs, nearly half reportedly target regions left unmutated in variants. Spike-specific TCR breadth rose after two AZD1222 doses, and depth rose as well. The donor cohort was predominantly white British with a female majority, and clonal diversity may have been underestimated.

Turning to this clone: Its matching antigen is unknown.

The gene calls are TRBV19 and TRBJ1-4, with no clear D. This receptor was identified in an adult in good health. The sequences come from peripheral blood, collected on day 0 of AZD1222 vaccination. CDR3 sequence reads: CASSISRSGSTNEKLFF. CDR3 in DNA: TGTGCCAGTAGTATTTCCAGGAGCGGGAGTACTAATGAAAAACTGTTTTTT. The entire variable domain, with the rest obtained from reference TRBV19 and TRBJ1-4, is as follows: DGGITQSPKYLFRKEGQNVTLSCEQNLNHDAMYWYRQDPGQGLRLIYYSQIVNDFQKGDIAEGYSVSREKKESFPLTVTSAQKNPTAFYLCASSISRSGSTNEKLFFGSGTQLSVL.